This T cell receptor beta chain was documented in a study of blood T cell repertoires in COVID-19. Study context: The United States, Italy and Spain provided the acute and convalescent COVID-19 samples. In each case, the material was cDNA or gDNA derived from T cells, B-cell-depleted T cells, or PBMCs.

Per the authors' pipeline: Nucleated cell counts were estimated from reference gene primer amplification. Sequencing was performed with immunoSEQ multiplex PCR; in TCRdb, only in-frame clones are kept and a portion is missing. Clone size and V and J calls were adopted from that table, with D and trimming inferred from the DNA. Here the sample spans 130,000 or so clones, around 90% being singletons. This CDR3 comprises 15 residues. With 5 bases removed from V and 10 bases from J, the gap between germline ends came to 21 bases. Germline CDR1 and CDR2: MDHEN and SYDVKM. The TCR was taken from a human donor in a cohort sampled during active COVID-19. The sequencing input was peripheral blood. The chain has TRBV28 and TRBJ2-1, with D perhaps TRBD2 (7 bases). The CDR3 DNA follows: TGTGCCAGCAGTACGTTCAGGGGCCCCGGGGGGGAGCAGTTCTTC. Translation: CASSTFRGPGGEQFF.